This entry lists 28 T cell receptor beta chains sequenced from one sample in a study of T cell responses to AZD1222 COVID-19 vaccine. Some clones are missing from TCRdb's copy, which holds only in-frame ones; the method was immunoSEQ multiplex PCR. The table shows approximately 160,000 clones, with approximately 89% occurring only once. The specimen was peripheral blood, collected on day 0 of AZD1222 vaccination. The receptors originated from an adult in good health.

This clone was picked up a small number of times. The same CDR3 is also encoded by other DNA sequences in this sample. The chain links TRBV18 to TRBJ2-5; D gene uncertain. Looked up from germline, CDR1 is KGHSH and CDR2 is LQKENI. Trimming took 2 bases from V and 4 from J, leaving 2 bases between them. The CDR3 covers 11 residues. The CDR3 protein is CASSPGETQYF. CDR3 sequence (DNA): TGTGCCAGCTCACCAGGAGAGACCCAGTACTTC.

This clone was counted between two and nine times. This CDR3 is CASTLRRGRLSGNTIYF. CDR3 nucleotide sequence: TGTGCCAGCACCCTAAGGAGAGGAAGGCTCTCTGGAAACACCATATATTTT. The rearrangement links TRBV13 to TRBJ1-3, with no clear D. V shed 7 bases and J shed 0 bases, with 19 bases lying between them. In germline, CDR1 is PRHDT, CDR2 FYEKMQ (reference sequence). CDR3 size: 17 residues. Full variable domain (missing parts from reference TRBV13 and TRBJ1-3): AAGVIQSPRHLIKEKRETATLKCYPIPRHDTVYWYQQGPGQDPQFLISFYEKMQSDKGSIPDRFSAQQFSDYHSELNMSSLELGDSALYFCASTLRRGRLSGNTIYFGEGSWLTVV.

The chain couples TRBV7-2 to TRBJ2-4; 7 bases match TRBD2. With 1 base clipped from V and 7 bases from J, the junction kept 7 bases outside the gene matches. Germline V lookup: CDR1 SGHTA, CDR2 FQGNSA. This CDR3 contains 15 residues. The DNA for the CDR3 is TGTGCCAGCAGCTTAGTGGCAGCGGGAAGGAACATTCAGTACTTC. Protein product: CASSLVAAGRNIQYF.

This rearrangement joins TRBV4-3 to TRBJ1-1; D is possibly TRBD1 (5 bases). Germline V CDR1 and CDR2: LGHNA, YSLEER. V was trimmed by 1 base and J by 7 bases, leaving 10 bases between them. This CDR3 is built from 13 residues. CDR3 DNA sequence: TGCGCCAGCAGCCAAGTCCGGGGCCTTGAAGCTTTCTTT. This codes for CASSQVRGLEAFF.

The chain employs TRBV2 and TRBJ2-5, with 10 nucleotides matching TRBD1. V lost 7 bases to trimming and J lost 8 bases; unmatched junction nucleotides: 4. Germline CDR1 reads SNHLY; CDR2 reads FYNNEI. The CDR3 loop spans 12 amino acids. The CDR3 loop is CASKGTGDTQYF. For the CDR3, the DNA is TGTGCCAGCAAAGGGACAGGGGACACCCAGTACTTC. Supplemented by reference TRBV2 and TRBJ2-5, the full variable domain reads EPEVTQTPSHQVTQMGQEVILRCVPISNHLYFYWYRQILGQKVEFLVSFYNNEISEKSEIFDDQFSVERPDGSNFTLKIRSTKLEDSAMYFCASKGTGDTQYFGPGTRLLVL.

This chain connects TRBV4-3 to TRBJ1-1; D possibly corresponds to TRBD1 (5 bases). The germline V gene encodes CDR1 LGHNA and CDR2 YSLEER. This CDR3 has 15 amino acids. Trimming stripped 4 bases from V and 0 bases from J, with 12 bases between. CDR3 loop: CASSRSVDMNTEAFF. CDR3 nucleotide sequence: TGCGCCAGCAGCCGATCGGTGGACATGAACACTGAAGCTTTCTTT.

The genes are TRBV7-8 and TRBJ1-6; D is ambiguous. CDR3 length: 17 residues. CDR1 is SGHVS and CDR2 is FQNEAQ in the germline V gene. Trimming left V 5 bases short and J 0 bases short, with 14 bases between. The CDR3 region is CASSPRGSSSYNSPLHF. DNA of the CDR3: TGTGCCAGCAGCCCCAGAGGGTCGAGCTCCTATAATTCACCCCTCCACTTT.

The V and J genes are TRBV7-6 and TRBJ2-1, with no clear D. There are 13 residues in the CDR3. Germline V CDR1 and CDR2: SGHVS, FNYEAQ. With 2 bases removed from V and 8 bases from J, the gap between germline ends came to 10 bases. The CDR3, as DNA: TGTGCCAGCAGCTTAATGATGGGTGATGAGCAGTTCTTC. This codes for CASSLMMGDEQFF.

This chain uses TRBV19 with TRBJ1-4; TRBD1 is a possible D gene (6 bases). The CDR3 extends over 14 amino acids. CDR1 is LNHDA and CDR2 is SQIVND in the germline V gene (reference sequence). The ends were cut back, 6 bases at V and 7 bases at J, with 15 bases in the middle. CDR3 in DNA: TGTGCCAGTAGAGTCCAGGGGCCTGGTGAAAAACTGTTTTTT. Encoded protein: CASRVQGPGEKLFF.

The DNA of the CDR3 is TGTGCCAGCAGTTATAGCGGCACCGGGGAGCTGTTTTTT. It translates to CASSYSGTGELFF. The chain combines TRBV7-2 with TRBJ2-2, with D perhaps matching TRBD2 (6 bases). The ends were cut back, 6 bases at V and 4 bases at J, with 9 bases in the middle. From germline, CDR1 is SGHTA and CDR2 FQGNSA. CDR3 length equals 13 residues. Variable domain in full (rest from reference TRBV7-2 and TRBJ2-2): GAGVSQSPSNKVTEKGKDVELRCDPISGHTALYWYRQSLGQGLEFLIYFQGNSAPDKSGLPSDRFSAERTGGSVSTLTIQRTQQEDSAVYLCASSYSGTGELFFGEGSRLTVL.

This rearrangement joins TRBV29-1 to TRBJ2-7; 14 nucleotides match TRBD2. Germline assignment: CDR1 SQVTM and CDR2 ANQGSEA. This CDR3 region has 14 residues. Unmatched junction bases numbered 6, after V lost 4 bases and J lost 7 bases. CDR3 coding DNA: TGCAGCGTTGGGGGACTAGCGGGAGACGGTGAGCAGTACTTC. It specifies CSVGGLAGDGEQYF.

This chain uses TRBV7-3 with TRBJ2-2, with a weak D call TRBD1 (6 bases). The CDR3 totals 15 residues. The germline V gene has CDR1 SGHTA and CDR2 FQGTGA. Trimming pared 6 bases from V and 5 bases from J, leaving 16 bases between. CDR3 bases: TGTGCCAGCAGACCAGCCGGGACAAGTACCGGGGAGCTGTTTTTT. Its translation: CASRPAGTSTGELFF.

This rearrangement joins TRBV3-1 (or the pseudogene TRBV3-2) to TRBJ2-2, with TRBD1 matching over 9 bases. Germline CDR1 reads LGHDT; CDR2 reads YNNKEL (reference sequence). The CDR3 loop spans 13 amino acids. The trim removed 6 bases at V and 4 bases at J, leaving 0 bases unmatched. The CDR3 DNA is TGTGCCAGCAGGACAGGGGGCACCGGGGAGCTGTTTTTT. It translates to CASRTGGTGELFF.

The rearrangement uses TRBV7-2 and TRBJ2-3; D is ambiguous. V shed 4 bases and J shed 1 base, with 18 bases lying between them. Germline values: CDR1 SGHTA, CDR2 FQGNSA. The CDR3 has 17 residues. The CDR3 is CASSSRRRTRGTDTQYF. The CDR3 nucleotides are TGTGCCAGCAGCTCCCGTCGACGGACCAGAGGCACAGATACGCAGTATTTT.

A few counts support this clone. The rearrangement joins TRBV3-1 (or the pseudogene TRBV3-2) to TRBJ2-7; D tentatively reads TRBD1 or TRBD2 (5 bases each). Trimming shortened V by 1 base and J by 2 bases, and 21 bases separated the two germline ends. Germline CDR1 and CDR2: LGHDT and YNNKEL (reference sequence). The CDR3 has 18 residues. The CDR3 nucleotides read TGTGCCAGCAGCCAAGCGACCCCTAGGCAGTCGGGGCCCTACGAGCAGTACTTC. Translated, it gives CASSQATPRQSGPYEQYF.

A single count supports this clone. The chain couples TRBV5-4 to TRBJ2-5; TRBD1 is a possible D gene (6 bases). This CDR3 spans 16 amino acids. In germline, CDR1 is SGHNT, CDR2 YYREEE (reference sequence). Trimming took 4 bases from V and 1 from J, leaving 17 bases between them. CDR3 nucleotide sequence: TGTGCCAGCAGCCGAGGGGCAGGGGCCGTCCAAGAGACCCAGTACTTC. Its protein product is CASSRGAGAVQETQYF.

The chain couples TRBV29-1 to TRBJ2-1; TRBD1 is a possible D gene (6 bases). This CDR3 comprises 13 residues. The germline CDR1 and CDR2 sequences are SQVTM and ANQGSEA. Trimming took 3 bases from V and 10 from J, leaving 16 bases between them. CDR3 residues: CSVDLQGIGEQFF. The CDR3 DNA is TGCAGCGTTGATCTCCAGGGGATAGGGGAGCAGTTCTTC.

The V gene is TRBV19, the J gene TRBJ2-1; 14 nucleotides match TRBD2. Germline V gene data show CDR1 as LNHDA and CDR2 as SQIVND (reference sequence). The CDR3 contains 18 residues. After removal of 4 bases from V and 5 bases from J, the junction contained 10 bases not matched to a gene. The CDR3 DNA reads as TGTGCCAGTAGTACCAGTCCGGGACTAGCGGGAGCTAACAATGAGCAGTTCTTC. Amino acids: CASSTSPGLAGANNEQFF.

The genes are TRBV7-2 and TRBJ2-3; 9 positions agree with TRBD1. This CDR3 has 14 amino acids. CDR1 is SGHTA, CDR2 FQGNSA, per germline. V trimming: 5 bases; J trimming: 6 bases; junction bases outside the gene matches: 6. CDR3 sequence reads: CASSQTGGGDTQYF. Here the CDR3 DNA reads TGTGCCAGCAGCCAAACAGGGGGCGGGGATACGCAGTATTTT. The variable domain in full, with the rest retrieved from reference TRBV7-2 and TRBJ2-3, is GAGVSQSPSNKVTEKGKDVELRCDPISGHTALYWYRQSLGQGLEFLIYFQGNSAPDKSGLPSDRFSAERTGGSVSTLTIQRTQQEDSAVYLCASSQTGGGDTQYFGPGTRLTVL.

The rearrangement links TRBV19 to TRBJ1-1, with D tentatively TRBD1 (5 bases). Germline CDR1 LNHDA, CDR2 SQIVND (reference sequence). Trimming pared 3 bases from V and 5 bases from J, leaving 16 bases between. This CDR3 is built from 15 residues. CDR3 sequence: CASSMGTIRRTEAFF. The CDR3 bases are TGTGCCAGTAGTATGGGGACCATCAGGCGGACTGAAGCTTTCTTT.

The J gene is TRBJ2-7, the V gene TRBV4-2; 7 bases are a match to TRBD2. CDR3 length: 14 residues. J lost 2 bases, V lost 3 bases, and 4 bases had no gene match. Germline CDR1 LGHNA, CDR2 YNFKEQ. This CDR3 is CASSQTGTTYEQYF. CDR3 DNA sequence: TGTGCCAGCAGCCAGACCGGGACTACCTACGAGCAGTACTTC.

CDR3 sequence: CASSFGGTQTGELFF. DNA of the CDR3: TGTGCCAGCAGCTTTGGGGGGACTCAGACCGGGGAGCTGTTTTTT. This rearrangement joins TRBV7-9 to TRBJ2-2; a possible D gene is TRBD2 (6 bases). The ends were cut back, 3 bases at V and 5 bases at J, with 13 bases in the middle. Germline CDR1 is SEHNR and CDR2 is FQNEAQ (reference sequence). The CDR3 is 15 residues long.

The chain joins TRBV7-6 to TRBJ2-7; possible D gene TRBD2, 6 bases. CDR3 length: 16 residues. Germline CDR1 SGHVS, CDR2 FNYEAQ. Trimming left V 0 bases short and J 2 bases short, with 14 bases between. The CDR3 spells CASSLARVGGTYEQYF. CDR3 nucleotide sequence: TGTGCCAGCAGCTTAGCGAGGGTGGGGGGAACCTACGAGCAGTACTTC.

The chain uses TRBV28 and TRBJ2-7; no clear D gene. V was cut by 8 bases and J by 3 bases, with 14 bases left in between. CDR1 and CDR2 (germline): MDHEN, SYDVKM. The CDR3 length is 13 residues. The CDR3 coding sequence is TGTGCCAGCCACCCCTCGACCCGCTACGAGCAGTACTTC. Its protein product is CASHPSTRYEQYF.

This chain uses TRBV11-2 with TRBJ1-3; D is possibly TRBD1 (5 bases). The V and J ends lost 2 bases and 8 bases respectively, with 10 bases between them. The CDR3 spans 13 residues. Germline V gene data show CDR1 as SGHAT and CDR2 as FQNNGV. The CDR3 DNA is TGTGCCAGCAGCTTATCCGGGGGAGACACCATATATTTT. This encodes CASSLSGGDTIYF.

The V and J genes are TRBV7-2 and TRBJ2-7; 7 nucleotides agree with TRBD2. Germline loops: CDR1 SGHTA, CDR2 FQGNSA. After removal of 1 base from V and 2 bases from J, the junction contained 5 bases not matched to a gene. The CDR3 length is 15 residues. CDR3 nucleotides: TGTGCCAGCAGCTTAGTAGGACTAGGGGCCTACGAGCAGTACTTC. Protein product: CASSLVGLGAYEQYF.

In its sample, this clone was seen once. The rearrangement uses TRBV19 and TRBJ2-7; 7 bases align to TRBD1. Germline lookup yields CDR1 LNHDA and CDR2 SQIVND (reference sequence). This CDR3 is 15 amino acids long. With 4 bases clipped from V and 6 bases from J, the junction kept 12 bases outside the gene matches. The CDR3 sequence is CASSKIRQGGAEQYF. CDR3 DNA: TGTGCCAGTAGTAAGATCCGACAGGGCGGCGCCGAGCAGTACTTC. Drawing the rest from reference TRBV19 and TRBJ2-7, the complete variable domain is DGGITQSPKYLFRKEGQNVTLSCEQNLNHDAMYWYRQDPGQGLRLIYYSQIVNDFQKGDIAEGYSVSREKKESFPLTVTSAQKNPTAFYLCASSKIRQGGAEQYFGPGTRLTVT.

The V and J genes are TRBV7-8 and TRBJ1-6; 7 bases match TRBD1. The CDR3 runs to 14 residues. Germline V gives CDR1 SGHVS, CDR2 FQNEAQ. The ends lost 6 bases at V and 7 bases at J; junction bases unmatched: 6. The chain's CDR3 is CASSYRGSNSPLHF. CDR3 DNA sequence: TGTGCCAGCAGTTACAGGGGCTCGAATTCACCCCTCCACTTT.